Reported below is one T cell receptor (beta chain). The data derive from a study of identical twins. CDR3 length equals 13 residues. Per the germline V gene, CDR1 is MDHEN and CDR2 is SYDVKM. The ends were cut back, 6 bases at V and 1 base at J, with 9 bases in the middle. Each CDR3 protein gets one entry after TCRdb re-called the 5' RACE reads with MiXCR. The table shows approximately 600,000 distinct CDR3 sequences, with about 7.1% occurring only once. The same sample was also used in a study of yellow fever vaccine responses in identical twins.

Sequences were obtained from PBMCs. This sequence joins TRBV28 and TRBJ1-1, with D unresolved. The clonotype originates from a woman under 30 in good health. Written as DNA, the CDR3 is TGTGCCAGCAGACCCCTTCAGAACACTGAAGCTTTCTTT. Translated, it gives CASRPLQNTEAFF.